This T cell receptor (beta chain) is from a study of beta chain features in type 1 diabetes. General observations from the study: Shorter TCRB CDR3s, moderately but significantly so, marked every one of the four CD4+ subsets in Type 1 diabetes patients. At VDJ recombination sites, type 1 diabetes patients had fewer insertions and more deleted nucleotides. Since sequencing was performed on cDNA, cells with high TCR expression could be over-represented. For patients and controls alike, PCR might favor shorter templates to the same degree.

CDR1 and CDR2 (germline): LNHNV, YYDKDF (reference sequence). This CDR3 comprises 12 residues. The V end lost 8 bases, the J end lost 7 bases, and 15 bases lay between the germline ends. One heparinised draw, averaging roughly 110 mL, was taken per donor. The whole isolated RNA underwent reverse transcription, so sequencing captured expressed TCRB transcripts. Clones were sequenced by immunoSEQ multiplex PCR, and TCRdb holds only the in-frame ones, with some missing. The sample has hundreds of thousands of clones; around 15% are singletons. About this clone itself: Antigen: not known.

The chain recombines TRBV15 with TRBJ2-7, with TRBD2 as a possible D gene (6 bases). The sequenced sample consisted of naive CD4+ T cells from blood. The receptor comes from a man younger than 30 with type 1 diabetes. The CDR3 DNA reads TGTGCCACCGAGGGTGTGGGGAGGGAGCAGTACTTC. Amino acid sequence: CATEGVGREQYF.